The sequence of this TCR beta chain was determined in a study of esophageal squamous cell carcinoma under preoperative chemotherapy. Overall study results and limits: Clonal contraction, more than amplification, hit abundant clones after paclitaxel-nedaplatin. After treatment, tumor-infiltrating lymphocytes apparently came partly from blood T cells. After chemotherapy, TCR diversity rose significantly in peripheral T cells but not in tumor-infiltrating lymphocytes.

The CDR3 consists of 14 residues. A remark on this clonotype: Its antigen is still unknown.

TCRdb ran MiXCR on the PCR reads and lists one entry per CDR3 protein. Of thousands of distinct CDR3 sequences in the sample, less than 40% are singletons; the top ten hold 13% to 15%. The sample's time point: before preoperative PTX-NDP chemotherapy. Before surgery, patients were given preoperative paclitaxel-nedaplatin chemotherapy. Sample acquisition took place from a patient given preoperative chemotherapy. This chain connects TRBV12-3 or TRBV12-4 to TRBJ1-1, with TRBD1 identical over 7 bases. The sequence derives from a human donor with esophageal squamous cell carcinoma. The donor label of this sample is uncertain. The CDR3 spells CGSSSQGLNTEAFF. In nucleotides, the CDR3 is TGTGGGAGCAGTTCACAGGGGTTGAACACTGAAGCTTTCTTT.